This T cell receptor beta chain was documented in a study of T cells after yellow fever vaccination. Overall study: SMART-Seq v4 Ultra Low Input prepared libraries from low-cell fractions.

A single record per CDR3 protein comes from TCRdb applying MiXCR to the 5' RACE reads. The sample records 100,000 or so distinct CDR3 sequences, approximately 8.4% being singletons. This clonotype was seen repeatedly, ten times or more. V lost 5 bases to trimming and J lost 1 base, with 9 bases between them. Germline V gives CDR1 SQVTM, CDR2 ANQGSEA. The CDR3 spans 13 residues. This clonotype was obtained from a man aged 18 to 29 who received the YFV17D yellow fever vaccine. This sequence joins TRBV29-1 and TRBJ2-1, with D uncertain. Sequencing was performed on CD8+ T cells not binding an NS4B(214-222) dextramer, sorted from PBMCs, taken approximately 15 days after the first yellow fever vaccination. The CDR3 DNA follows: TGCAGCGTTCTGAAACCATCCTACAATGAGCAGTTCTTC. Its protein is CSVLKPSYNEQFF.